The 24 T cell receptor beta chains listed next were all sequenced from one sample in a study of blood T cells in healthy people across ages. A second PCR of 7 to 11 cycles used a sample-barcoded 5' primer and a J-beta primer mix. TCRdb reprocessed the 5' RACE reads with MiXCR, giving one entry per CDR3 protein. The table lists 700,000 to 850,000 distinct CDR3 sequences, around 36% of them singletons. Sequencing was carried out using blood. These receptors originate from a man aged 18 to 30 in good health.

This chain connects TRBV6-6 to TRBJ2-2; D possibly corresponds to TRBD2 (7 bases). The V and J ends lost 6 bases and 6 bases respectively, with 8 bases between them. The CDR3 extends over 12 amino acids. Per the germline V gene, CDR1 is MNHNY and CDR2 is SVGAGI (reference sequence). DNA for the CDR3: TGTGCCAGCAGGGGGGGGCCCGGGGAGCTGTTTTTT. This encodes CASRGGPGELFF.

In regard to this clonotype: A much larger clone lies a single base off, so this may be a read error. The rearrangement uses TRBV4-1 and TRBJ2-1; 7 bases fit TRBD2. This CDR3 is built from 12 residues. Germline V gene lookup returns CDR1 MGHRA and CDR2 YSYEKL. The CDR3 coding sequence is TGCGCCAACAGCCAACCGATGGGACTAAAGTTCTTC. Translating gives CANSQPMGLKFF.

The chain joins TRBV12-3 or TRBV12-4 to TRBJ1-1; no clear D. V was cut by 4 bases and J by 4 bases, with 16 bases left in between. The CDR3 has 15 amino acids. In nucleotides, the CDR3 is TGTGCCAGCAGTTCCTTCGGCGAGCGGGGCACTGAAGCTTTCTTT. Protein: CASSSFGERGTEAFF.

The chain uses TRBV20-1 and TRBJ1-1; D is unclear. Trimming took 5 bases from V and 1 from J, leaving 8 bases between them. Germline CDR1 reads DFQATT; CDR2 reads SNEGSKA (reference sequence). The CDR3 extends over 12 amino acids. CDR3 nucleotides: TGCAGTGCTCCGTACAGGAACACTGAAGCTTTCTTT. Translating gives CSAPYRNTEAFF.

A few counts support this clonotype. This sequence joins TRBV11-1 and TRBJ2-7, with D perhaps assigned TRBD1 or TRBD2 (5 bases each). CDR1 and CDR2 from the germline V gene are SGHAT and FQDESV (reference sequence). The CDR3 consists of 15 residues. Trimming shortened V by 5 bases and J by 7 bases, and 21 bases separated the two germline ends. The CDR3 reads CASSTRDLGTNEQYF. As DNA, the CDR3 is TGTGCCAGCAGCACCCGGGACCTGGGGACCAATGAGCAGTACTTC.

V usage is TRBV24-1 and J usage is TRBJ2-1; 8 bases agree with TRBD1. The J segment lost 5 bases and the V segment lost 2 bases, leaving 7 bases of the junction unmatched. CDR3 length: 16 amino acids. The germline gives CDR1 KGHDR, CDR2 SFDVKD. CDR3 bases: TGTGCCACCAGTGATTCCCCCGGGACAGGAAACAATGAGCAGTTCTTC. Translated: CATSDSPGTGNNEQFF.

This clonotype was seen a few times. This CDR3 reads CASSPPSSPLHF. The DNA of the CDR3 is TGTGCCAGCAGCCCCCCTTCCTCACCCCTCCACTTT. The chain recombines TRBV7-9 with TRBJ1-6; D is undetermined. The V gene's germline CDR1 is SEHNR and CDR2 FQNEAQ (reference sequence). The CDR3 sequence is 12 residues long. With 5 bases removed from V and 10 bases from J, the gap between germline ends came to 9 bases.

The V and J genes are TRBV27 and TRBJ2-7, with 9 bases fitting TRBD1. CDR1 MNHEY and CDR2 SMNVEV come from the germline V gene (reference sequence). The V segment lost 3 bases and the J segment 1 base; nucleotides outside the gene matches: 10. The CDR3 loop spans 17 amino acids. The CDR3 nucleotides are TGTGCCAGCAGTTTCAATATTGTGGGACAGGGATCCTACGAGCAGTACTTC. Translation: CASSFNIVGQGSYEQYF.

There are many counts of this clonotype. The chain combines TRBV4-1 with TRBJ2-7; 7 bases are shared with TRBD1. There are 15 residues in the CDR3. The germline V gene encodes CDR1 MGHRA and CDR2 YSYEKL. V gave up 6 bases and J gave up 3 bases; unmatched junction bases: 11. The CDR3 protein is CASSLRDSQFYEQYF. The CDR3 DNA is TGCGCCAGCAGTCTCCGGGACAGCCAATTCTACGAGCAGTACTTC.

The J gene is TRBJ1-2, the V gene TRBV7-2, with a possible D match to TRBD1 (5 bases). Germline CDR1 SGHTA, CDR2 FQGNSA. CDR3 size: 14 residues. V gave up 5 bases and J gave up 0 bases, with 10 bases separating them. CDR3 region: CASSAGVANYGYTF. The DNA of the CDR3 is TGTGCCAGCAGCGCGGGGGTGGCTAACTATGGCTACACCTTC.

The chain recombines TRBV7-2 with TRBJ2-3, with 9 bases that match TRBD1. The CDR3 extends over 14 amino acids. From germline, CDR1 is SGHTA and CDR2 FQGNSA. V trimming: 5 bases; J trimming: 6 bases; junction bases outside the gene matches: 6. The CDR3, as DNA: TGTGCCAGCAGCCTCGGGACAGGGTGGGATACGCAGTATTTT. Translating gives CASSLGTGWDTQYF. Using reference TRBV7-2 and TRBJ2-3 for the parts outside the CDR3, the full variable domain is GAGVSQSPSNKVTEKGKDVELRCDPISGHTALYWYRQSLGQGLEFLIYFQGNSAPDKSGLPSDRFSAERTGGSVSTLTIQRTQQEDSAVYLCASSLGTGWDTQYFGPGTRLTVL.

V is TRBV12-3 or TRBV12-4 and J is TRBJ1-2; 9 bases align to TRBD1. V lost 6 bases and J lost 4; bases outside the gene matches: 3. The length of the CDR3 is 13 residues. The CDR3 protein is CASRDRGGYGYTF. CDR3 nucleotide sequence: TGTGCCAGCAGAGACAGGGGGGGCTATGGCTACACCTTC.

This clonotype appeared a few times. The chain couples TRBV12-3 or TRBV12-4 to TRBJ2-3; D remains ambiguous. Trimming took off 7 bases at V and 2 bases at J, with 10 bases between the two ends. The CDR3 spans 13 residues. CDR3 in amino acids: CASIPENTDTQYF. The CDR3 DNA sequence: TGTGCCAGCATTCCAGAGAACACAGATACGCAGTATTTT.

The genes are TRBV7-2 and TRBJ1-2; possible D gene TRBD1, 6 bases. Germline assignment: CDR1 SGHTA and CDR2 FQGNSA. V dropped 5 bases and J dropped 2 bases, with 15 bases sitting between them. There are 15 residues in the CDR3. DNA of the CDR3: TGTGCCAGCAGCCCGATGACAGGAGAAAACTATGGCTACACCTTC. As protein: CASSPMTGENYGYTF.

V and J are TRBV9 and TRBJ2-6; D perhaps matches TRBD1 (6 bases). CDR3 length: 14 residues. Trimming took 5 bases from V and 3 from J, leaving 9 bases between them. From germline, CDR1 is SGDLS and CDR2 YYNGEE. CDR3 sequence reads: CASRDSDGANVLTF. The CDR3 DNA is TGTGCCAGCAGGGACAGTGATGGGGCCAACGTCCTGACTTTC. Full variable domain (outside the CDR3, taken from reference TRBV9 and TRBJ2-6): DSGVTQTPKHLITATGQRVTLRCSPRSGDLSVYWYQQSLDQGLQFLIQYYNGEERAKGNILERFSAQQFPDLHSELNLSSLELGDSALYFCASRDSDGANVLTFGAGSRLTVL.

With respect to this clonotype: A much larger clone lies a single base off, so this may be a read error. As the CDR3 is not closed by the conserved phenylalanine or tryptophan, this likely results from a read error. CDR3 nucleotides: TGTGCCAGCAGTTTTTCTCCGGGGGCAGGTGGCTACACCTTA. Its translation: CASSFSPGAGGYTL. The chain uses TRBV12-3 or TRBV12-4 and TRBJ1-2, with D possibly TRBD1 on 6 matching bases. This CDR3 has 14 residues. V lost 3 bases and J 7 bases, leaving 15 bases between the germline ends.

With respect to this clonotype: Given a much more abundant clone one base away, this may be a read error. V usage is TRBV5-1 and J usage is TRBJ2-7; 7 bases match TRBD2. J gave up 6 bases and V 4 bases, and 10 bases lay outside the gene matches. Germline V gene lookup returns CDR1 SGHRS and CDR2 YFSETQ. The CDR3 contains 14 residues. This CDR3 reads CASSPGLESREQYF. CDR3 nucleotides: TGCGCCAGCAGCCCCGGACTAGAAAGCCGCGAGCAGTACTTC.

CDR3 residues: CSAKGLAGQETQYF. CDR3 in DNA: TGCAGTGCTAAAGGACTAGCGGGGCAAGAGACCCAGTACTTC. The chain recombines TRBV20-1 with TRBJ2-5; 12 positions match TRBD2. The CDR3 contains 14 residues. Germline assignment: CDR1 DFQATT and CDR2 SNEGSKA (reference sequence). V shed 4 bases and J 2 bases; nucleotides not matched to a gene: 2.

About this clonotype itself: A read error may produce the germline difference seen at one junction end. The CDR3 coding sequence is TGTGCCAGCAGTTTGCCGGGGGCAGATATGCAGTATTTT. Protein sequence: CASSLPGADMQYF. The J gene is TRBJ2-3, the V gene TRBV12-3 or TRBV12-4; TRBD1 or TRBD2 may be the D gene (6 bases each). This CDR3 contains 13 residues.

This sequence joins TRBV12-3 or TRBV12-4 and TRBJ2-1, with 7 bases identical to TRBD2. V lost 3 bases, J lost 9 bases, and 8 bases stayed unmatched. There are 14 residues in the CDR3. The CDR3 sequence is CASSFRGGSGEQFF. DNA for the CDR3: TGTGCCAGCAGTTTCCGTGGCGGGAGTGGTGAGCAGTTCTTC.

This sequence joins TRBV12-3 or TRBV12-4 and TRBJ2-1, with 13 positions matching TRBD2. The length of the CDR3 is 15 residues. V trimming: 7 bases; J trimming: 5 bases; junction bases outside the gene matches: 5. CDR3 region: CASNPGLAGNNEQFF. CDR3 bases: TGTGCCAGCAACCCGGGACTAGCGGGGAACAATGAGCAGTTCTTC.

V is TRBV20-1 and J is TRBJ2-1; weak D call: TRBD2 (5 bases). V was clipped by 3 bases and J by 0 bases, with 12 bases between them. This CDR3 region has 15 residues. Germline V gives CDR1 DFQATT, CDR2 SNEGSKA (reference sequence). DNA of the CDR3: TGCAGTGCTAGGGCGGGTTCGAGCTCCTACAATGAGCAGTTCTTC. It encodes CSARAGSSSYNEQFF.

This clonotype was observed a handful of times. J is TRBJ1-4 and V is TRBV14; D remains unclear. Germline lookup yields CDR1 SGHDN and CDR2 FVKESK. The ends were cut back, 7 bases at V and 4 bases at J, with 7 bases in the middle. CDR3 length equals 12 residues. The CDR3 region is CASNMVNEKLFF. As DNA, the CDR3 is TGTGCCAGCAATATGGTTAATGAAAAACTGTTTTTT. The full variable domain, completed using reference TRBV14 and TRBJ1-4, is EAGVTQFPSHSVIEKGQTVTLRCDPISGHDNLYWYRRVMGKEIKFLLHFVKESKQDESGMPNNRFLAERTGGTYSTLKVQPAELEDSGVYFCASNMVNEKLFFGSGTQLSVL.

The chain is built from TRBV6-1 and TRBJ2-2; D is unresolved. The CDR3 spans 11 residues. Between the trimmed V and J ends, which lost 7 bases and 3 bases, there was a span of 3 bases. The germline CDR1 and CDR2 sequences are MNHNS and SASEGT. The CDR3 loop is CASIDTGELFF. The DNA of the CDR3 is TGTGCCAGCATCGACACCGGGGAGCTGTTTTTT.